Sequencing of this TCR beta chain was carried out in a study of blood T cell repertoires in COVID-19. Across the study: PBMCs, B-cell-depleted T cells, or T cells were the source of the cDNA or gDNA that made up the material.

The CDR3 loop spans 18 amino acids. CDR1 SGHVS and CDR2 FNYEAQ come from the germline V gene. The germline V and J ends were trimmed by 0 bases and 4 bases, with 19 bases remaining between them. Generated by immunoSEQ multiplex PCR, the TCRdb table keeps only in-frame clones and is missing some. In the table there are 200,000 to 250,000 clones, 87% of which are singletons. Donors were grouped by their self-reported clinical history. The receptor was derived from a woman in her 30s with acute COVID-19. This chain connects TRBV7-6 to TRBJ2-1; D might be TRBD2 (5 bases). The sample consisted of PBMCs or T cells enriched from blood (not recorded which). The CDR3 loop reads CASSLAIGATGYYNEQFF. As DNA, the CDR3 is TGTGCCAGCAGCTTAGCGATTGGAGCGACGGGATATTACAATGAGCAGTTCTTC.